The 29 T cell receptor beta chains reported below all come from one sample, sequenced in a study of Ad26.COV2.S vaccination and SARS-CoV-2 variants. Treatment denoted: approximately 18 received Ad26.COV2.S at low or high dose, single or two shots; roughly five received placebo; per-sample allocation not given. On day 63 after the first injection, vaccine and placebo recipients gave samples. The method was immunoSEQ multiplex PCR; TCRdb's version includes in-frame clones alone and lacks a portion of them. The repertoire has 200,000 to 300,000 clones, 87% of them found once; the top ten carry roughly 3%. This specimen was peripheral blood, taken in a trial of Ad26.COV2.S vaccine versus placebo. The receptors were sampled from a person between 18 and 65 years old who received the Ad26.COV2.S COVID-19 vaccine or a placebo.

This clone was detected a few times. The rearrangement joins TRBV27 to TRBJ1-5; no clear D. This CDR3 has 12 residues. Germline V gives CDR1 MNHEY, CDR2 SMNVEV (reference sequence). V lost 6 bases to trimming and J lost 2 bases, with 5 bases between them. The CDR3 spells CASRVGNQPQHF. DNA for the CDR3: TGTGCCAGCAGGGTAGGCAATCAGCCCCAGCATTTT.

The V call is TRBV7-6, the J call TRBJ2-1; D call uncertain. CDR1 and CDR2 from the germline V gene are SGHVS and FNYEAQ. The CDR3 has 15 residues. V dropped 3 bases and J dropped 0 bases, with 9 bases sitting between them. The CDR3 region is CASSFILSSYNEQFF. The CDR3 DNA follows: TGTGCCAGCAGCTTTATACTTAGCTCCTACAATGAGCAGTTCTTC.

This clone was seen only once. The chain couples TRBV6-5 to TRBJ2-3; D not certain. Trimming shortened V by 6 bases and J by 5 bases, and 15 bases separated the two germline ends. This CDR3 spans 14 amino acids. Germline V gives CDR1 MNHEY, CDR2 SVGAGI. The CDR3, as DNA: TGTGCCAGCAGCCGGAAGGGCGCCGGAGATACGCAGTATTTT. It specifies CASSRKGAGDTQYF.

The chain couples TRBV5-1 to TRBJ1-2, with D perhaps TRBD1 (5 bases). Germline V gene sequence: CDR1 SGHRS, CDR2 YFSETQ. V was shortened by 3 bases and J by 1 base, with 22 bases between the two germline ends. The CDR3 runs to 18 residues. The CDR3: CASSSHSKQAQLNYGYTF. CDR3 coding DNA: TGCGCCAGCAGCTCCCATTCCAAACAGGCTCAACTTAACTATGGCTACACCTTC.

This chain uses TRBV6-5 with TRBJ2-5; 7 bases align to TRBD2. Unmatched junction bases numbered 9, after V lost 4 bases and J lost 4 bases. The CDR3 covers 15 residues. CDR1 is MNHEY, CDR2 SVGAGI, per germline. CDR3: CASSSVRDYPETQYF. The CDR3 nucleotides read TGTGCCAGCAGTTCCGTCAGGGACTACCCAGAGACCCAGTACTTC.

The chain recombines TRBV5-1 with TRBJ2-5; 8 bases are shared with TRBD1. Germline V gene sequence: CDR1 SGHRS, CDR2 YFSETQ. V dropped 4 bases and J dropped 5; count of bases not matched to a gene: 10. The length of the CDR3 is 15 residues. CDR3 bases: TGCGCCAGCAGCCCCTTGGACAGGGTAGGCGAGACCCAGTACTTC. Its protein is CASSPLDRVGETQYF.

The chain combines TRBV5-1 with TRBJ1-6, with D perhaps TRBD1 (5 bases). V was trimmed by 10 bases and J by 4 bases, leaving 15 bases between them. The CDR3 runs to 14 residues. Per the germline V gene, CDR1 is SGHRS and CDR2 is YFSETQ. In DNA form, the CDR3 reads TGCGCCTCAAAACCCCAGGGTTATAATTCACCCCTCCACTTT. Its protein is CASKPQGYNSPLHF.

The chain carries TRBV7-9 and TRBJ1-5; unclear D gene. The CDR3 is made up of 15 amino acids. V shed 1 base and J shed 0 bases, with 7 bases lying between them. Germline values: CDR1 SEHNR, CDR2 FQNEAQ (reference sequence). CDR3 nucleotide sequence: TGTGCCAGCAGCTTAGGGCCAGGTAGCAATCAGCCCCAGCATTTT. This gives the protein CASSLGPGSNQPQHF.

The gene calls are TRBV9 and TRBJ2-1; 10 bases map to TRBD2. The CDR3 is made up of 15 amino acids. Germline CDR1 and CDR2: SGDLS and YYNGEE. V lost 4 bases to trimming and J lost 8 bases; unmatched junction nucleotides: 9. The CDR3 region has the DNA TGTGCCAGCAGCATCAGCGGGGGGGTCGGCCATGAGCAGTTCTTC. Translated: CASSISGGVGHEQFF.

J is TRBJ1-2 and V is TRBV19; 7 bases fit TRBD1. Trimming removed 11 bases from V and 3 bases from J; junction bases left unmatched: 3. Per germline, CDR1 LNHDA and CDR2 SQIVND (reference sequence). The CDR3 runs to 11 residues. The CDR3 loop reads CAGGTDYGYTF. The CDR3 DNA is TGTGCCGGGGGGACAGACTATGGCTACACCTTC.

This chain joins TRBV10-2 and TRBJ1-1; a weak D match, TRBD1 (6 bases). CDR3 length: 15 amino acids. V was cut by 2 bases and J by 1 base, with 11 bases left in between. Germline values: CDR1 WSHSY, CDR2 SAAADI. The CDR3 reads CASSEPGVRNTEAFF. The CDR3 nucleotides are TGCGCCAGCAGTGAGCCAGGGGTGAGGAACACTGAAGCTTTCTTT.

This chain uses TRBV7-9 with TRBJ1-1; 7 nucleotides align to TRBD1. This CDR3 spans 14 amino acids. Unmatched junction bases numbered 7, after V lost 1 base and J lost 8 bases. From germline, CDR1 is SEHNR and CDR2 FQNEAQ (reference sequence). CDR3 region: CASSLEWTGPEAFF. In DNA, the CDR3 is TGTGCCAGCAGCTTAGAGTGGACAGGACCAGAAGCTTTCTTT.

This chain uses TRBV6-5 with TRBJ1-2, with D possibly matching TRBD1 (6 bases). Germline assignment: CDR1 MNHEY and CDR2 SVGAGI. V was trimmed by 5 bases and J by 4 bases, leaving 14 bases between them. There are 14 residues in the CDR3. The CDR3 here is CASSPIGDTYGYTF. In DNA form, the CDR3 reads TGTGCCAGCAGTCCTATAGGGGACACCTATGGCTACACCTTC.

The chain has TRBV6-6 and TRBJ2-5, with D possibly matching TRBD1 (5 bases). The CDR3 has 14 residues. With 0 bases removed from V and 1 base from J, the gap between germline ends came to 6 bases. Germline-derived CDR1 and CDR2 are MNHNY and SVGAGI (reference sequence). The CDR3 loop reads CASSYSGAQETQYF. The CDR3 DNA sequence: TGTGCCAGCAGTTACTCAGGGGCCCAAGAGACCCAGTACTTC.

This clone was observed a single time. This chain connects TRBV7-8 to TRBJ2-1, with 9 bases identical to TRBD2. CDR1 is SGHVS and CDR2 is FQNEAQ in the germline V gene. Trimming removed 5 bases from V and 0 bases from J; junction bases left unmatched: 8. CDR3 length: 17 amino acids. CDR3 DNA: TGTGCCAGCAGCCCCAAGACTAGCGGACGCTCCTACAATGAGCAGTTCTTC. Amino acid sequence: CASSPKTSGRSYNEQFF. Full variable domain (remainder filled in from reference TRBV7-8 and TRBJ2-1): GAGVSQSPRYKVAKRGQDVALRCDPISGHVSLFWYQQALGQGPEFLTYFQNEAQLDKSGLPSDRFFAERPEGSVSTLKIQRTQQEDSAVYLCASSPKTSGRSYNEQFFGPGTRLTVL.

The chain recombines TRBV14 with TRBJ1-1; the D is unclear. Per the germline V gene, CDR1 is SGHDN and CDR2 is FVKESK. Trimming removed 0 bases from V and 1 base from J, with 12 bases in between. CDR3 length: 16 residues. The CDR3 loop reads CASSQDDPSRNTEAFF. The CDR3 bases are TGTGCCAGCAGCCAAGATGACCCCTCACGGAACACTGAAGCTTTCTTT.

This clone showed up just a few times. This rearrangement joins TRBV10-3 to TRBJ2-3; possibly TRBD1 or TRBD2 for D (5 bases each). The ends were cut back, 6 bases at V and 0 bases at J, with 10 bases in the middle. Germline CDR1 reads ENHRY; CDR2 reads SYGVKD. This CDR3 is built from 14 residues. CDR3 coding DNA: TGTGCCATCAGCCGGGACCAAAGCACAGATACGCAGTATTTT. Protein sequence: CAISRDQSTDTQYF.

The gene calls are TRBV7-9 and TRBJ1-1; maybe TRBD1 (5 bases). Germline V lookup: CDR1 SEHNR, CDR2 FQNEAQ (reference sequence). This CDR3 contains 14 residues. With 5 bases removed from V and 1 base from J, the gap between germline ends came to 11 bases. The CDR3 bases are TGTGCCAGCAGCCCCGGGGCCACGAACACTGAAGCTTTCTTT. Residues: CASSPGATNTEAFF.

The chain joins TRBV19 to TRBJ2-3, with TRBD2 matching 9 bases. Germline CDR1 is LNHDA and CDR2 is SQIVND (reference sequence). The trim removed 5 bases at V and 6 bases at J, leaving 12 bases unmatched. This CDR3 region has 16 residues. The CDR3 nucleotides read TGTGCCAGTAGTCCTCGCCTTGAGCGGGAGGTTGATACGCAGTATTTT. Translation gives CASSPRLEREVDTQYF.

This clone was seen a handful of times. The chain is built from TRBV19 and TRBJ2-1, with D uncertain. Germline CDR1 LNHDA, CDR2 SQIVND (reference sequence). Between the trimmed V and J ends, which lost 8 bases and 7 bases, there was a span of 27 bases. The CDR3 totals 17 residues. CDR3 amino acids: CASGLITSFTENNEQFF. CDR3 DNA sequence: TGTGCCAGTGGGCTCATAACTTCATTCACGGAGAATAATGAGCAGTTCTTC. The variable domain in full, completed from reference TRBV19 and TRBJ2-1, reads DGGITQSPKYLFRKEGQNVTLSCEQNLNHDAMYWYRQDPGQGLRLIYYSQIVNDFQKGDIAEGYSVSREKKESFPLTVTSAQKNPTAFYLCASGLITSFTENNEQFFGPGTRLTVL.

The V and J genes are TRBV5-1 and TRBJ2-1, with 13 bases matching TRBD2. The length of the CDR3 is 19 residues. Per germline, CDR1 SGHRS and CDR2 YFSETQ. J was trimmed by 3 bases and V by 4 bases; bases with no gene match: 13. The CDR3 reads CASSPGRLAGGILYNEQFF. CDR3 DNA sequence: TGCGCCAGCAGCCCGGGGAGACTAGCGGGAGGTATACTCTACAATGAGCAGTTCTTC.

The genes are TRBV20-1 and TRBJ1-2; possibly TRBD1 for D (6 bases). CDR3 size: 14 residues. Germline V gives CDR1 DFQATT, CDR2 SNEGSKA (reference sequence). Trimming shortened V by 3 bases and J by 4 bases, and 15 bases separated the two germline ends. As DNA, the CDR3 is TGCAGTGCTAGTGAAACAGGGAGAATCTATGGCTACACCTTC. Its protein is CSASETGRIYGYTF.

This chain uses TRBV4-1 with TRBJ1-2, with D possibly being TRBD1 (6 bases). There are 15 residues in the CDR3. The V gene lost 5 bases and the J gene lost 5 bases, with 18 bases spanning the gap. The germline V gene encodes CDR1 MGHRA and CDR2 YSYEKL. CDR3 residues: CASSKMGAGPYGYTF. DNA of the CDR3: TGCGCCAGCAGCAAGATGGGGGCAGGGCCGTATGGCTACACCTTC.

The chain links TRBV5-6 to TRBJ1-4, with a weak D call TRBD1 (6 bases). Per the germline V gene, CDR1 is SGHDT and CDR2 is YYEEEE. This CDR3 has 17 amino acids. V dropped 4 bases and J dropped 5 bases, with 21 bases sitting between them. Here the CDR3 DNA reads TGTGCCAGCAGCCCCCGATCCCGGGGGCTTGGGAATGAAAAACTGTTTTTT. This codes for CASSPRSRGLGNEKLFF.

The chain combines TRBV6-1 with TRBJ2-7; D possibly corresponds to TRBD1 (5 bases). V lost 3 bases to trimming and J lost 3 bases, with 18 bases between them. CDR1 and CDR2 from the germline V gene are MNHNS and SASEGT. The CDR3 runs 16 residues. Here the CDR3 reads CASSDPSDRSHYEQYF. DNA of the CDR3: TGTGCCAGCAGTGATCCGAGTGACAGATCTCACTACGAGCAGTACTTC.

The rearrangement uses TRBV12-5 and TRBJ2-3; 8 bases are a match to TRBD2. CDR3 length equals 15 residues. The V and J ends lost 5 bases and 6 bases, in that order; junction bases with no gene match: 10. Germline V gene data show CDR1 as LGHNT and CDR2 as FRNRAP. In DNA form, the CDR3 reads TGTGCTAGTGGTGGACTAGCCGGGGGGGAGGATACGCAGTATTTT. Translated, it gives CASGGLAGGEDTQYF.

J is TRBJ1-1 and V is TRBV2; 9 bases line up with TRBD1. Germline V gives CDR1 SNHLY, CDR2 FYNNEI. The CDR3 is 14 residues long. Trimming took 7 bases from V and 3 from J; bases not matched to a gene: 6. The CDR3 coding sequence is TGTGCCAGCACCGGGACAGGGCGAGACACTGAAGCTTTCTTT. Amino acids: CASTGTGRDTEAFF.

This sequence joins TRBV5-1 and TRBJ1-2; no reliable D call. There are 17 residues in the CDR3. Germline assignment: CDR1 SGHRS and CDR2 YFSETQ. V was trimmed by 5 bases and J by 3 bases, leaving 23 bases between them. The CDR3: CASRGQTVPSVDYGYTF. The CDR3 DNA follows: TGCGCCAGCAGAGGGCAAACAGTCCCGAGCGTTGACTATGGCTACACCTTC.

This clone occurred once. This chain joins TRBV7-9 and TRBJ1-1; D is possibly TRBD1 (5 bases). In germline, CDR1 is SEHNR, CDR2 FQNEAQ (reference sequence). Between the trimmed V and J ends, which lost 0 bases and 3 bases, there was a span of 11 bases. The CDR3 length is 15 residues. The CDR3 protein is CASSLAMAGDTEAFF. The DNA for the CDR3 is TGTGCCAGCAGCTTAGCCATGGCGGGGGACACTGAAGCTTTCTTT. Filled out from reference TRBV7-9 and TRBJ1-1, the complete variable domain reads DTGVSQNPRHKITKRGQNVTFRCDPISEHNRLYWYRQTLGQGPEFLTYFQNEAQLEKSRLLSDRFSAERPKGSFSTLEIQRTEQGDSAMYLCASSLAMAGDTEAFFGQGTRLTVV.